This TCR beta chain was profiled in a study of blood T cell repertoires in COVID-19 (dated by TCRdb to between 2020 and 2021). Turning to the overall study: Collaborator samples came from the United States, Italy and Spain and covered acute and convalescent phases of COVID-19. Where HLA class I and class II types were available, the types were taken from metadata supplied by the sample provider, not from assay-based typing. The samples were drawn from two sources: the first 160 participants of the ongoing ImmuneRACE study, and 1,254 subjects contributed by 6 global collaborators. A de-identified subject ID, COVID-19 status, age in years and sex were almost always included in the sample metadata. The dataset comprised deeply sampled blood TCRbeta repertoires from subjects exposed to, actively infected with, or recovered from COVID-19. The material from the prospective study consisted of cDNA or gDNA derived from T cells, B-cell-depleted T cells, or PBMCs. The repertoires were released in a freely available public database intended as a resource for research on the immune response to SARS-CoV-2. Results and caveats for the whole study, not just this receptor: The quantity of clinical and demographic metadata differed by source and by participant and was supplied without curation.

The collaborating institutions used their own protocols to collect whole blood in K2EDTA tubes. For TCRbeta analysis, collaborators shipped samples in one of three forms: frozen whole blood, isolated PBMCs, or DNA extracted from either of those sample types. About this clone itself: There is no known antigen for this receptor. Within one base of it there is no much larger clone, and no base qualities were kept.

TCRbeta CDR3 regions were amplified from genomic DNA by means of the immunoSEQ Assay, a bias-controlled multiplex PCR. The authors' pipeline ran thus. Within the assay, amplification of reference gene primers was used to estimate how many nucleated cells each sample contained. To quantify the absolute abundance of each unique TCRbeta CDR3 rearrangement, sequence reads were collapsed and filtered. For each sample, productive Simpson clonality was calculated by taking the square root of Simpson's diversity index across productive rearrangements. This immuneACCESS table, as held by TCRdb, lists in-frame sequences with V and J called but not all clones. Of the missing ones, under half trace to an unresolved V gene in checked studies; the others have no known cause. D and trimming come from the DNA, and the V and J calls and clone size come from that table. A total of fewer than 150,000 clones appear in this sample, approximately 89% of them only once. The ten largest clones capture more than 3.5% of the sample.

This receptor was identified in a woman aged 60-75 years with acute or convalescent COVID-19. The sequencing input was peripheral blood.

The DNA reads as follows: TGTGCCAGCAGCCAACTTGGGTCTAGCGGGAGCGGCGGGCACAATGAGCAGTTCTTC. Translated, this gives CASSQLGSSGSGGHNEQFF. The rearranged chain carries TRBV3-1 (or the pseudogene TRBV3-2) and TRBJ2-1; TRBD2 agrees with 10 junctional bases. The CDR3 contains 19 residues, cysteine and phenylalanine counted. CDR3 DNA is the only sequence kept; it has 57 bases, read in frame from the first base. CDR1 and CDR2 are read off the germline V gene (reference sequence) as LGHDT and YNNKEL. The V end gives up 2 bases and the J end 5 bases, leaving 15 bases in the junction not matched to a gene.